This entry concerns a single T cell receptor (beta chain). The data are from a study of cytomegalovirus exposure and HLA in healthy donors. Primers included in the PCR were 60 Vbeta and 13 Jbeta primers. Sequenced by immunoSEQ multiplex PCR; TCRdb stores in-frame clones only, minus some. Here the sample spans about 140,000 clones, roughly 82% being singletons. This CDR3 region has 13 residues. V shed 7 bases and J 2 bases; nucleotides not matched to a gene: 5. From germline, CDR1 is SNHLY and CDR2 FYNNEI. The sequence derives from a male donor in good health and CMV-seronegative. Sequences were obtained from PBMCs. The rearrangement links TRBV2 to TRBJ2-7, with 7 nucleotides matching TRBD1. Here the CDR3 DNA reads TGTGCCAGCATTAGGGACAGAGCCTACGAGCAGTACTTC. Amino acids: CASIRDRAYEQYF. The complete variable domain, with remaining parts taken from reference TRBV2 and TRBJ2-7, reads EPEVTQTPSHQVTQMGQEVILRCVPISNHLYFYWYRQILGQKVEFLVSFYNNEISEKSEIFDDQFSVERPDGSNFTLKIRSTKLEDSAMYFCASIRDRAYEQYFGPGTRLTVT.